This T cell receptor beta chain was identified in a study of T cell repertoires in cytomegalovirus infection. One entry per CDR3 protein results from TCRdb running MiXCR on the reads. The sample lists about a million distinct CDR3 sequences, roughly 30% occurring once. Points on this clonotype: Its antigen is currently unknown.

V shed 5 bases and J shed 0 bases, with 11 bases lying between them. Germline V gene lookup returns CDR1 SEHNR and CDR2 FQNEAQ (reference sequence). The CDR3 spans 15 residues. This chain links TRBV7-9 with TRBJ2-1, with D hard to call. The sample was cultured CD8+ T cells from PBMCs, taken from culture after CMV antigen stimulation. This sequence was found in a human donor in good health (CMV status not recorded). Some clones in this sample may be carry-over from other donors' samples. CDR3 in DNA: TGTGCCAGCAGCCCTAGTCTACCCTCCTACAATGAGCAGTTCTTC. As protein: CASSPSLPSYNEQFF.